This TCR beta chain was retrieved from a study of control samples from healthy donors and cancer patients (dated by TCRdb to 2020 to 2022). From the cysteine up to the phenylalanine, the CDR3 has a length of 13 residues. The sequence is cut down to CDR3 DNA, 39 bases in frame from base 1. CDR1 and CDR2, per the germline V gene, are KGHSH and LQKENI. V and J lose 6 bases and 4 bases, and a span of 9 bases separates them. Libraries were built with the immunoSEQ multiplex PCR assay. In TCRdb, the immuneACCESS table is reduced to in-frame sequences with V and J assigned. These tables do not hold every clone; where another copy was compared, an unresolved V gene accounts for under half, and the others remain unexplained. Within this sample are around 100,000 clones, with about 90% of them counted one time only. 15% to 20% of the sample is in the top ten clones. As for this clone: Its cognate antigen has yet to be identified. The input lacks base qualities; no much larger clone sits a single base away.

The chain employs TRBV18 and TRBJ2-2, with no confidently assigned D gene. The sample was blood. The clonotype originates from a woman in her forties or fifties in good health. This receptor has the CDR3 CASSARTTGELFF. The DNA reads TGTGCCAGCTCCGCCCGTACCACCGGGGAGCTGTTTTTT.